This passage covers 23 T cell receptor beta chains from one sample sequenced in a study of response to subunit inactivated influenza vaccine (dated by TCRdb to between 2017 and 2018). Library preparation used RT-PCR. Sequencing was carried out with an Illumina HiSeq 2500. The public sequencing data were trimmed at Q25 with fastp and processed into clonotypes with MiXCR by TCRdb, which kept only in-frame beta chains. For every CDR3 protein sequence, its rows merge into one entry that carries the most common genes and DNA. This sample comprises approximately 530,000 distinct CDR3 sequences, 10% to 15% of them detected only once. The leading ten clones occupy 13% of the sample. Sample time point, as interpreted from the label and publication: around 45 days after influenza vaccine administration. This material consisted of PBMCs from blood, taken about 40 days after vaccination. These receptor sequences come from a middle-aged man who received an inactivated influenza vaccine. Donor details come from another sample of the same person, matched by shared clones.

This clonotype was detected only a few times. The chain couples TRBV12-3 or TRBV12-4 to TRBJ2-7; 7 nucleotides match TRBD2. The CDR3 sequence is 15 residues long. V dropped 3 bases and J dropped 3; count of bases not matched to a gene: 8. This CDR3 reads CASSLEPWGGYEQYF. Written as DNA, the CDR3 is TGTGCCAGCAGTTTGGAGCCATGGGGGGGCTACGAGCAGTACTTC.

This chain links TRBV5-1 with TRBJ1-1; the D is unclear. V was trimmed by 4 bases and J by 5 bases, leaving 24 bases between them. In germline, CDR1 is SGHRS, CDR2 YFSETQ. The CDR3 is made up of 17 amino acids. In DNA, the CDR3 is TGCGCCAGCAGCCCGGGCCCGGGGATACAAGGGATAACTGAAGCTTTCTTT. Amino acid sequence: CASSPGPGIQGITEAFF.

The V gene is TRBV28, the J gene TRBJ2-2; 9 bases are shared with TRBD2. V lost 5 bases to trimming and J lost 3 bases; unmatched junction nucleotides: 4. The CDR3 consists of 15 residues. Per the germline V gene, CDR1 is MDHEN and CDR2 is SYDVKM. CDR3 region: CASSRLADYTGELFF. The CDR3 coding sequence is TGTGCCAGCAGTAGACTAGCGGATTACACCGGGGAGCTGTTTTTT.

The chain couples TRBV5-1 to TRBJ1-1, with D unresolved. CDR3 length: 15 residues. Germline assignment: CDR1 SGHRS and CDR2 YFSETQ. Trimming shortened V by 5 bases and J by 3 bases, and 17 bases separated the two germline ends. CDR3 nucleotide sequence: TGCGCCAGCAGGCCGGCGCGAGGGATTTACACTGAAGCTTTCTTT. It specifies CASRPARGIYTEAFF.

The rearrangement uses TRBV20-1 and TRBJ1-2, with TRBD1 as a possible D gene (5 bases). Germline V gene sequence: CDR1 DFQATT, CDR2 SNEGSKA (reference sequence). V shed 0 bases and J shed 5 bases, with 19 bases lying between them. CDR3 length: 16 amino acids. DNA of the CDR3: TGCAGTGCTAGAGACCTCCTACCGCAGTGGGGGTATGGCTACACCTTC. It translates to CSARDLLPQWGYGYTF.

This clonotype was seen many times. The V call is TRBV12-3 or TRBV12-4, the J call TRBJ2-7; 13 bases line up with TRBD2. Unmatched junction bases numbered 3, after V lost 6 bases and J lost 4 bases. CDR3 length: 14 amino acids. The CDR3 reads CASRRTSGSYEQYF. The DNA for the CDR3 is TGTGCCAGCAGGCGGACTAGCGGGAGTTACGAGCAGTACTTC.

The chain uses TRBV7-2 and TRBJ1-1; 7 positions agree with TRBD1. The J segment lost 6 bases and the V segment lost 2 bases, leaving 12 bases of the junction unmatched. The CDR3 is 16 residues long. The V gene's germline CDR1 is SGHTA and CDR2 FQGNSA. CDR3 in amino acids: CASSLSRGGFFAEAFF. The CDR3 DNA reads TGTGCCAGCAGCTTATCCAGGGGGGGATTCTTCGCTGAAGCTTTCTTT.

This clonotype has ten or more counts. The J gene is TRBJ1-3, the V gene TRBV7-2; D gene uncertain. Germline V gives CDR1 SGHTA, CDR2 FQGNSA. Trimming shortened V by 5 bases and J by 5 bases, and 10 bases separated the two germline ends. The CDR3 is 13 amino acids. As DNA, the CDR3 is TGTGCCAGCAGCCCCCGCGGCCGAAACACCATATATTTT. This gives the protein CASSPRGRNTIYF.

V and J are TRBV14 and TRBJ2-7, with D possibly being TRBD1 (6 bases). This CDR3 region has 15 residues. The V and J ends lost 1 base and 4 bases respectively, with 14 bases between them. Germline values: CDR1 SGHDN, CDR2 FVKESK. The CDR3 sequence is CASSQVTGKGYEQYF. The CDR3 DNA reads as TGTGCCAGCAGCCAAGTTACAGGGAAAGGTTACGAGCAGTACTTC.

In this sample, this clonotype turned up many times. The chain joins TRBV20-1 to TRBJ2-1; D may be TRBD1 (6 bases). Germline V lookup: CDR1 DFQATT, CDR2 SNEGSKA (reference sequence). The V gene lost 1 base and the J gene lost 6 bases, with 19 bases spanning the gap. The CDR3 extends over 16 amino acids. The CDR3 reads CSARGGMAGARNEQFF. CDR3 bases: TGCAGTGCTAGAGGGGGTATGGCAGGGGCGCGCAATGAGCAGTTCTTC.

The chain recombines TRBV9 with TRBJ2-2; 9 positions agree with TRBD1. Germline V lookup: CDR1 SGDLS, CDR2 YYNGEE. This CDR3 is 16 amino acids long. Losses at the gene ends were 4 bases for V and 2 bases for J; bases not matched to a gene: 6. CDR3 coding DNA: TGTGCCAGCAGCTGGCGGACAGGGGTCAACACCGGGGAGCTGTTTTTT. It specifies CASSWRTGVNTGELFF.

This clonotype was counted at least ten times. This chain joins TRBV28 and TRBJ2-7, with D possibly being TRBD1 (6 bases). Trimming took off 7 bases at V and 3 bases at J, with 13 bases between the two ends. The CDR3 is 13 residues long. The germline V gene has CDR1 MDHEN and CDR2 SYDVKM. The CDR3 is CASTSGVNYEQYF. DNA for the CDR3: TGTGCCAGCACTTCAGGGGTGAACTACGAGCAGTACTTC.

This clonotype has a handful of counts. The chain couples TRBV14 to TRBJ2-3; possible D gene TRBD2, 5 bases. This CDR3 contains 18 residues. V lost 3 bases and J 6 bases, leaving 25 bases between the germline ends. CDR1 is SGHDN and CDR2 is FVKESK in the germline V gene. CDR3 sequence (DNA): TGTGCCAGCAGCCACCTCATCGGTGGGCGGACGGCGGGCGATACGCAGTATTTT. Protein sequence: CASSHLIGGRTAGDTQYF.

The V call is TRBV9, the J call TRBJ2-1, with 8 positions matching TRBD2. The ends lost 3 bases at V and 3 bases at J; junction bases unmatched: 5. CDR1 and CDR2 from the germline V gene are SGDLS and YYNGEE. The CDR3 has 15 amino acids. Here the CDR3 DNA reads TGTGCCAGCAGCGAGGGACTAGAGTACTACAATGAGCAGTTCTTC. Its protein product is CASSEGLEYYNEQFF.

This clonotype appeared a few times. The rearrangement uses TRBV2 and TRBJ2-1; D gene ambiguous. The CDR3 covers 16 residues. The germline V gene has CDR1 SNHLY and CDR2 FYNNEI. V was trimmed by 3 bases and J by 0 bases, leaving 12 bases between them. This chain's CDR3 is CASSDVLLSSYNEQFF. For the CDR3, the DNA is TGTGCCAGCAGTGACGTCCTTTTAAGCTCCTACAATGAGCAGTTCTTC.

This clonotype was recorded a few times. The rearrangement uses TRBV27 and TRBJ2-2; D might be TRBD1 (5 bases). CDR3 length: 16 residues. The V and J ends lost 3 bases and 4 bases respectively, with 15 bases between them. Germline CDR1 and CDR2: MNHEY and SMNVEV (reference sequence). This CDR3 reads CASSLVGRELTGELFF. Here the CDR3 DNA reads TGTGCCAGCAGTTTGGTCGGCAGGGAACTCACCGGGGAGCTGTTTTTT.

This clonotype was recorded at least ten times. The V and J genes are TRBV20-1 and TRBJ1-6, with D possibly being TRBD1 (5 bases). V was shortened by 3 bases and J by 10 bases, with 13 bases between the two germline ends. CDR1 is DFQATT, CDR2 SNEGSKA, per germline (reference sequence). The CDR3 has 13 amino acids. The CDR3 here is CSARWQGNSPLHF. The DNA of the CDR3 is TGCAGTGCTAGGTGGCAGGGAAACTCACCCCTCCACTTT.

This clonotype came up many times. The genes are TRBV12-3 or TRBV12-4 and TRBJ2-3; 9 positions agree with TRBD2. J gave up 4 bases and V 6 bases, and 5 bases lay outside the gene matches. The CDR3 consists of 14 residues. CDR3 DNA sequence: TGTGCCAGCAGCTTTGGCGGGGGGGCAGATACGCAGTATTTT. Its protein product is CASSFGGGADTQYF.

This clonotype was counted many times. The chain carries TRBV20-1 and TRBJ2-3; possibly TRBD2 for D (6 bases). The CDR3 has 12 residues. The germline V gene has CDR1 DFQATT and CDR2 SNEGSKA (reference sequence). Trimming pared 5 bases from V and 10 bases from J, leaving 16 bases between. CDR3 amino acids: CSAPSMTSAQYF. The CDR3, as DNA: TGCAGTGCTCCATCCATGACTAGTGCGCAGTATTTT.

A few counts support this clonotype. V and J are TRBV20-1 and TRBJ1-1, with TRBD1 as a possible D gene (5 bases). The germline V gene has CDR1 DFQATT and CDR2 SNEGSKA (reference sequence). The CDR3 runs to 13 residues. V was trimmed by 6 bases and J by 4 bases, leaving 15 bases between them. The CDR3 is CSARHGGATEAFF. CDR3 sequence (DNA): TGCAGTGCCAGGCACGGGGGAGCCACTGAAGCTTTCTTT.

The table lists this clonotype with a few counts. The chain carries TRBV12-3 or TRBV12-4 and TRBJ2-2; 7 bases match TRBD1. Trimming at V came to 5 bases and at J to 0 bases, leaving 6 bases not matched to a gene. This CDR3 has 16 residues. CDR3 nucleotides: TGTGCCAGCAGTCTGGGACAGATGTCGAACACCGGGGAGCTGTTTTTT. It yields the protein CASSLGQMSNTGELFF.

As to this clonotype: Its ends do not fully match the called genes, so a read error is possible. The rearrangement uses TRBV30 and TRBJ2-7, with D unclear. Germline V gene sequence: CDR1 GTSNPN, CDR2 SVGIG (reference sequence). The CDR3 contains 12 residues. CDR3: CAWSVEGYEQHF. The CDR3 DNA reads as TGTGCCTGGAGTGTCGAAGGCTACGAGCAGCACTTC. Complete variable domain (other parts from reference TRBV30 and TRBJ2-7): SQTIHQWPATLVQPVGSPLSLECTVEGTSNPNLYWYRQAAGRGLQLLFYSVGIGQISSEVPQNLSASRPQDRQFILSSKKLLLSDSGFYLCAWSVEGYEQHFGPGTRLTVT.

This clonotype has a count of ten or more. The rearrangement links TRBV6-2 or TRBV6-3 to TRBJ2-5; possibly TRBD2 for D (5 bases). The CDR3 runs 18 residues. Germline values: CDR1 MNHEY, CDR2 SVGEGT. V lost 0 bases and J 4 bases, leaving 21 bases between the germline ends. CDR3: CASSYSTRGVEDRETQYF. CDR3 nucleotides: TGTGCCAGCAGTTACTCCACACGGGGAGTTGAGGACCGAGAGACCCAGTACTTC.